This TCR gamma chain was sequenced during a study of gammadelta T cells in human blood. TCRdb reanalysed the RT-PCR reads via CATT. The table records roughly 200 gamma-chain clones, 5.9% of them present only once. CDR1 VENAVY and CDR2 YDSYNSRV come from the germline V gene. Unmatched junction bases numbered 1, after V lost 5 bases and J lost 1 base. This CDR3 contains 13 residues. This clone is large (0.1 to 1%). Its target is not known. Regarding the study as a whole: Right after birth, innate γδ T cells reportedly expanded polyclonally after microbial exposure.

The sequenced sample consisted of non-Vgamma9Vdelta2 gamma-delta T cells from infant blood. The TCR was taken from a human donor. V usage is TRGV8 and J usage is TRGJP1. CDR3 in amino acids: CATWVTTGWFKIF. The DNA for the CDR3 is TGTGCCACCTGGGTTACCACTGGTTGGTTCAAGATATTT.